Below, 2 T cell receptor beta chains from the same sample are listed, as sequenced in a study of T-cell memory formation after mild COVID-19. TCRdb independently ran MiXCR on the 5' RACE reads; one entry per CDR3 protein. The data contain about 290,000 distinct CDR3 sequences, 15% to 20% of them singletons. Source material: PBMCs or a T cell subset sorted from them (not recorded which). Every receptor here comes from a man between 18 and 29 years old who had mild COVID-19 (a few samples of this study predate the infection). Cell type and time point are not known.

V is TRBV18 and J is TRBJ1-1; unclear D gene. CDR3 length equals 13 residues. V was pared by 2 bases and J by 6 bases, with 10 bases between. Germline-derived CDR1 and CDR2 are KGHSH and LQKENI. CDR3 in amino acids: CASSPAVIPEAFF. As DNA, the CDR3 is TGTGCCAGCTCACCAGCAGTTATTCCTGAAGCTTTCTTT.

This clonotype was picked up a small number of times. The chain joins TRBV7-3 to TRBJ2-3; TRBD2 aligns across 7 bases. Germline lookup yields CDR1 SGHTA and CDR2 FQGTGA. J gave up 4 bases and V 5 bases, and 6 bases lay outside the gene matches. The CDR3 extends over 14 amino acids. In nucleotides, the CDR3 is TGTGCCAGCAGCGCCACTAGCGTCGCAGATACGCAGTATTTT. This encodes CASSATSVADTQYF. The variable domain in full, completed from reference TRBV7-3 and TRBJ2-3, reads GAGVSQTPSNKVTEKGKYVELRCDPISGHTALYWYRQSLGQGPEFLIYFQGTGAADDSGLPNDRFFAVRPEGSVSTLKIQRTERGDSAVYLCASSATSVADTQYFGPGTRLTVL.